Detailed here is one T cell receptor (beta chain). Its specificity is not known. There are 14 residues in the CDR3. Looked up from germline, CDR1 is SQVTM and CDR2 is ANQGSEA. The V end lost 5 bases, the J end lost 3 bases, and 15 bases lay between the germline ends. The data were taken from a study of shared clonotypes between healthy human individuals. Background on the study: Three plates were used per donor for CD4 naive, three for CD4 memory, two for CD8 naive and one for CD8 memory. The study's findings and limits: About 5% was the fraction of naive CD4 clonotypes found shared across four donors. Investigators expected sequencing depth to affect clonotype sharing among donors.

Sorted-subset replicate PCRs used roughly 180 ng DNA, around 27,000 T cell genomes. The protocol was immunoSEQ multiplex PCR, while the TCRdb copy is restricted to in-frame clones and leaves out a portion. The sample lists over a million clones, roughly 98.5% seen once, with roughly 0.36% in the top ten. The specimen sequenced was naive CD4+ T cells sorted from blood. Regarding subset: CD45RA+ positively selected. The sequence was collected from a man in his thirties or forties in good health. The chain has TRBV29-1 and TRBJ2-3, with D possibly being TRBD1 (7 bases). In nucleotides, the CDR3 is TGCAGCGTTATTCCAGGGGGGAGGACAGATACGCAGTATTTT. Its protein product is CSVIPGGRTDTQYF.